Sequencing of this T cell receptor beta chain was carried out in a study of response to subunit inactivated influenza vaccine. V was pared by 0 bases and J by 5 bases, with 13 bases between. The CDR3 runs 15 residues. This clonotype was detected only a few times. One entry per CDR3 protein results from TCRdb running MiXCR on the RT-PCR reads. The data contain roughly 540,000 distinct CDR3 sequences, approximately 20% of them seen just once; the ten biggest clones take up around 2.8%. These records were also assigned to another study, of T cells expressing NK-cell markers. That source adds: UMI-tagged 5'RACE template switching yielded the TCR beta cDNA. It was sorted CD3+CD56+NKG2C+, CD3+CD56+NKG2C- and CD3+CD56-NKG2C+ T cells that supplied the TCR beta repertoires. About 6 donors had dominant NKG2C+ clonotypes that comprised about 1.0-7.5% of their CD8+ T cells.

Source: CD4+ T cells sorted from PBMCs, taken roughly 13 days after vaccination. The receptor comes from a man between 50 and 59 years old who received an inactivated influenza vaccine. The chain has TRBV12-3 or TRBV12-4 and TRBJ2-5, with D tentatively TRBD2 (6 bases). CDR3 sequence reads: CASSLAVEGPETQYF. Here the CDR3 DNA reads TGTGCCAGCAGTTTAGCCGTGGAGGGGCCGGAGACCCAGTACTTC.